A single T cell receptor beta chain is shown here with its context. The sample originates from a study of cytomegalovirus exposure and HLA in healthy donors. Measured with immunoSEQ multiplex PCR; TCRdb has only the in-frame clones, and not every one. Of around 250,000 clones listed, 90% are singletons. Germline V gives CDR1 LNHNV, CDR2 YYDKDF (reference sequence). The CDR3 contains 14 residues. The V gene end was trimmed by 3 bases and the J gene end by 5 bases; junction bases not matched to a gene: 3. The chain has TRBV15 and TRBJ2-5; 10 bases agree with TRBD1. Input material: PBMCs. This receptor was identified in a woman aged 18 to 35 in good health and CMV-seronegative. The CDR3 protein is CATSSGQGDETQYF. In DNA form, the CDR3 reads TGTGCCACCAGCAGCGGACAGGGGGACGAGACCCAGTACTTC.